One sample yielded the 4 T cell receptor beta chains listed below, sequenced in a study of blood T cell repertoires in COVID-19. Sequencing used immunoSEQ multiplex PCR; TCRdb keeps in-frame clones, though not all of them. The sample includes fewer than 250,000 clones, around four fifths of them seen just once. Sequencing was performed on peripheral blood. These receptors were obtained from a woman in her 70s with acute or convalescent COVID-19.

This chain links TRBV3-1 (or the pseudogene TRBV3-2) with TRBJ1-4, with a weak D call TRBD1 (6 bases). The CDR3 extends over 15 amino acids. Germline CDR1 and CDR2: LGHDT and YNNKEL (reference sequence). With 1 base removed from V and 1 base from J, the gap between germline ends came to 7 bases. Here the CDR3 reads CASSQAQGTNEKLFF. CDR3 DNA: TGTGCCAGCAGCCAAGCACAGGGAACTAATGAAAAACTGTTTTTT.

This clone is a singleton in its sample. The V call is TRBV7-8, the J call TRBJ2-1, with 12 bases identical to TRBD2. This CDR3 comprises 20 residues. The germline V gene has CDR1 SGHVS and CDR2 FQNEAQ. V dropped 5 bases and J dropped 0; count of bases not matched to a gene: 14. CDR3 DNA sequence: TGTGCCAGCAGCGCAAGACTAGCGGGGGCTCAATTTAGCTCCTACAATGAGCAGTTCTTC. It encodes CASSARLAGAQFSSYNEQFF.

CDR3 DNA: TGTGCCAGCTCACCACTCCCGCAGGGAGGGAATGAAAAACTGTTTTTT. Amino acid sequence: CASSPLPQGGNEKLFF. The gene calls are TRBV18 and TRBJ1-4; perhaps TRBD1 as D (5 bases). V lost 1 base and J lost 5, with 14 bases in between. CDR1 is KGHSH and CDR2 is LQKENI in the germline V gene. The CDR3 loop spans 16 amino acids.

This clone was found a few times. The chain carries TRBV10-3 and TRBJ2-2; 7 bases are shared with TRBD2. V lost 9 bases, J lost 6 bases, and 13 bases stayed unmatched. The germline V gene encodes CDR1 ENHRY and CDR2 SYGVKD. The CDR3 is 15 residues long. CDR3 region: CAIREVLTSAGELFF. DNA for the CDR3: TGTGCCATAAGAGAGGTACTCACTAGCGCCGGGGAGCTGTTTTTT.